The TCR beta chain described here comes from a study of blood T cell repertoires in COVID-19. Study-level information: The origin of the acute and convalescent COVID-19 samples was the United States, Italy and Spain.

In the original processing: Reference gene primer amplification gave nucleated cell count estimates. Data came from immunoSEQ multiplex PCR; TCRdb stores just in-frame clones and leaves some out. For V, J and clone size, that table is used; D and trimming come from the DNA. Of hundreds of thousands of clones in the sample, over 75% were seen once. Individuals aged about 18 to 90 years were recruited from roughly 22 US areas. With 5 bases clipped from V and 4 bases from J, the junction kept 6 bases outside the gene matches. Germline CDR1 and CDR2: SNHLY and FYNNEI. CDR3 size: 14 residues. The sequence was obtained from a man in his thirties or forties who had recovered from COVID-19. This rearrangement joins TRBV2 to TRBJ2-7, with 9 nucleotides matching TRBD1. Sequences were obtained from PBMCs or T cells enriched from blood (not recorded which). CDR3 amino acids: CASSSGTGPYEQYF. The CDR3 DNA reads as TGTGCCAGCAGTTCCGGGACAGGGCCTTACGAGCAGTACTTC.